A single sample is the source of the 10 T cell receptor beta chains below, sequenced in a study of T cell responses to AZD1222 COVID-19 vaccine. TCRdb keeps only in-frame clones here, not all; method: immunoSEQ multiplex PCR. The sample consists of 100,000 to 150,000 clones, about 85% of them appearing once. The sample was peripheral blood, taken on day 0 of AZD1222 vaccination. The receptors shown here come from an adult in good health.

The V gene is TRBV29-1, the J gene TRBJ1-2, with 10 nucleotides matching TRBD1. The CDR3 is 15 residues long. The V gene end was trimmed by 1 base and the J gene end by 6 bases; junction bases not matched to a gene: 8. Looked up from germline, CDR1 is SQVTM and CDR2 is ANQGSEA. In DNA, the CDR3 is TGCAGCGTTGAAGCCCCGACAGGGGGCAGCAATGGCTACACCTTC. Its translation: CSVEAPTGGSNGYTF.

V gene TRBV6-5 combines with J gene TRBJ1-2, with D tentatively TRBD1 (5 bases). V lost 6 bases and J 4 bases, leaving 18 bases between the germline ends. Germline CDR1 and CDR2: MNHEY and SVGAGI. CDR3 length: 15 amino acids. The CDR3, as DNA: TGTGCCAGCAGGTCGAGTCTTAACGGGGGCTATGGCTACACCTTC. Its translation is CASRSSLNGGYGYTF.

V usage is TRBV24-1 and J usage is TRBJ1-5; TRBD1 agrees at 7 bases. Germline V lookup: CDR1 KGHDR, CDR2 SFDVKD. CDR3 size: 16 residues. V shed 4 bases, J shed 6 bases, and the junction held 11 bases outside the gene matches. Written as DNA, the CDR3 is TGTGCCACCAGTGACCCTGGACAGGCGGAGGGTCAGCCCCAGCATTTT. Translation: CATSDPGQAEGQPQHF.

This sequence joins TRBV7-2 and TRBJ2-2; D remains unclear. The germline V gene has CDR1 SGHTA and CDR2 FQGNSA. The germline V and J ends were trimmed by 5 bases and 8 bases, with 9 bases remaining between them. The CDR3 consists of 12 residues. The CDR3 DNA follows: TGTGCCAGCAGCCCCATAGCTGGGGAGCTGTTTTTT. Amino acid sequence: CASSPIAGELFF.

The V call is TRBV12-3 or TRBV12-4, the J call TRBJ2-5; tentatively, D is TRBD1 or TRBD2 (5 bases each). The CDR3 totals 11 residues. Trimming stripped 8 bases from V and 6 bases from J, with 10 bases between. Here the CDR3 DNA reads TGTGCCAGCCTCCAGGGACAGACCCAGTACTTC. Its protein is CASLQGQTQYF.

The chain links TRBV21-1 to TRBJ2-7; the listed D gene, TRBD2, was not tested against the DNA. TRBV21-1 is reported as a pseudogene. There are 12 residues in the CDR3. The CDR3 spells CASSKDEDEQYF. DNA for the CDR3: TGTGCCAGCAGCAAAGATGAGGACGAGCAGTACTTC.

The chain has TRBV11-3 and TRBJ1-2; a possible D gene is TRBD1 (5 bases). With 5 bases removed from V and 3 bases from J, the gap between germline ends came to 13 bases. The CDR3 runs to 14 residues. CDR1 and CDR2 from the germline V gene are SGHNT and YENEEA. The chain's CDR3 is CASSLLEGHYGYTF. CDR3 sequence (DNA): TGTGCCAGCAGCCTACTGGAGGGGCACTATGGCTACACCTTC.

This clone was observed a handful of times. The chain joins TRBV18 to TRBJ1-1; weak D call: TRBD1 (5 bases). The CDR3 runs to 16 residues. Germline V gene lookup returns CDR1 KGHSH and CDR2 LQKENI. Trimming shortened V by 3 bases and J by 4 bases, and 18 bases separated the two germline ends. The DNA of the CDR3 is TGTGCCAGCTCACCCTTTACGATTAGGGGTGGCACTGAAGCTTTCTTT. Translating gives CASSPFTIRGGTEAFF.

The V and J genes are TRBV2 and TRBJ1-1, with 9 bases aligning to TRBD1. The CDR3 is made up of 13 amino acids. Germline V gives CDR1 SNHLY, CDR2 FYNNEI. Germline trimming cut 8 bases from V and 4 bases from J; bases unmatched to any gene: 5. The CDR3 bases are TGTGCCAGCCGACAGGGGGAGAGCACTGAAGCTTTCTTT. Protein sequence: CASRQGESTEAFF.

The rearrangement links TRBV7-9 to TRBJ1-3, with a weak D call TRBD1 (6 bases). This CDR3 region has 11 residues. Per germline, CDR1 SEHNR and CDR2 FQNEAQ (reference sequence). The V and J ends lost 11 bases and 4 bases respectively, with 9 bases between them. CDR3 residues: CAARGGNTIYF. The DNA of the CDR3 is TGTGCCGCGAGGGGGGGAAACACCATATATTTT.